This entry is about one TCR beta chain. What antigen it recognizes has not been identified. Base quality data are lacking; no much larger clone is found one base away. V lost 4 bases and J lost 1 base, and the count of bases not matched to a germline gene is 6. The CDR1 and CDR2 encoded by the germline V gene are MNHEY and SVGEGT. There are 15 amino acids in the CDR3, from cysteine to phenylalanine inclusive. Just CDR3 DNA is preserved here, 45 bases in frame from base 1. The data originate from a study of T cells in Graves' hyperthyroidism and ophthalmopathy (dated by TCRdb to the late 2010s). About the investigation overall: Peripheral blood samples were taken at initial diagnosis, before any treatment was given. To identify TCR V-J signatures that set the groups apart, the researchers used a discovery cohort of more than 95 patients, made up of 40 to 45 with Graves' ophthalmopathy and about 60 with stable Graves' hyperthyroidism. Whether ophthalmopathy could be predicted prospectively was tested in an independent validation cohort made up of roughly 20 hyperthyroidism patients plus 17 patients who later progressed to ophthalmopathy. For training and testing, the roughly 100 patients in the discovery cohort were randomly divided in a 7:3 ratio. In several Graves' hyperthyroidism patients, the study also compared T-cell repertoires from thyroid tissue with T-cell repertoires from blood. After sampling, hyperthyroidism patients received methimazole starting at 30 mg daily, and ophthalmopathy patients received high-dose intravenous methylprednisolone. The paper describes TCR Vbeta CDR3 sequencing of 135 peripheral blood samples, made up of fewer than 50 ophthalmopathy patients, roughly 75 hyperthyroidism patients and roughly 17 progressor patients. On the study overall, not on this receptor specifically: In validation, progression to ophthalmopathy was predicted by the model with nearly 71% sensitivity and roughly 76% specificity, a median of around 5.9 months before onset. Ophthalmopathy was separated from stable hyperthyroidism by a 13 V-J signature model, with about 86% sensitivity and roughly 81% specificity obtained in cross-validation and 80%/75% obtained in testing. No statistical method was used to fix the sample size in advance, and group allocation was not hidden from the investigators. Most expanded thyroid clonotypes (frequency above 0.001) were also found in blood, which suggests that blood repertoires may mirror thyroid immune responses.

A patient counted as having stable Graves' hyperthyroidism if no progression to ophthalmopathy occurred over 18 months of follow-up. The hyperthyroidism patients were between 18 and 65 years old and newly diagnosed, with a disease duration of less than 2 months. The study excluded patients with uncontrolled infections, other autoimmune diseases, pregnancy or lactation. Diagnoses were established on the basis of clinical symptoms, serum thyroxine and TRAb, thyroid ultrasound, and orbital computed tomography. PBMCs were separated from roughly 10 ml of fresh peripheral blood using Ficoll-Paque density gradient centrifugation. Trizol reagent was used to extract total RNA, and RNA quality was then checked on an Agilent 2100 Bioanalyzer. The TCR beta CDR3 regions were amplified from RNA transcripts. The TCR CDR3 was subjected to a first round of RT-PCR using the HTBI primer set and the Qiagen OneStep RT-PCR kit. The libraries were constructed in a second round of multiplex PCR and then size-selected and purified. The libraries were sequenced on an Illumina HiSeq2000 using paired-end 100 bp reads. The authors' analysis ran thus. SOAPnuke was used to process the raw data, removing reads that contained adapters or uncalled bases, had a mean Phred below 15, or lacked an exact match to the constant primer or identifier. High-quality paired reads were merged with COPE v1.2.5, and unique nucleotide sequences were defined as clonotypes. Clonotypes were aligned to IMGT TRBV, TRBD and TRBJ reference segments using MiTCR v1.1. Only V-J combinations with frequency above 0.0001, covering roughly 99% of repertoires, were analysed. The TCS score was defined as F50 (clonal expansion) divided by E x V (chaos), with BLOSUM62-based TCRdist calculated between CDR3 peptides within each V-J. Welch's t-statistics and random forest reduced approximately 520 V-J features to roughly 13, which were used in a naive Bayes classifier (R e1071). The raw public reads went through TCRdb reprocessing: fastp at Q25, MiXCR clone calling, in-frame beta chains kept. Rows with a matching CDR3 protein are joined into one entry that keeps the most common DNA and genes. TCRdb, not the original authors, processed these V and J calls. The table for this sample lists about 300,000 distinct CDR3 sequences; approximately 15% of them were counted only once. Approximately 7.9% of the sample belongs to the ten largest clones.

The specimen was blood. Recombination joined TRBV6-2 or TRBV6-3 with TRBJ1-1, with 7 central nucleotides matching TRBD1. The TCR comes from a woman between 40 and 50 years old with Graves' hyperthyroidism. The CDR3 has the sequence CASSSVGQANTEAFF. The DNA sequence follows: TGTGCCAGCAGTTCAGTCGGACAGGCGAACACTGAAGCTTTCTTT.